This paragraph reports one T cell receptor (beta chain). Its antigen is still unknown. No per-base quality is available; no much larger clone lies one base away. The data belong to a study of OX40 agonist ivuxolimab in advanced cancers. Regarding the study in general: The costimulatory receptor OX40 (CD134) was targeted by ivuxolimab, a fully human IgG2 agonistic monoclonal antibody. Three dose-escalation patients achieved partial responses, one with hepatocellular carcinoma and two with cutaneous melanoma. Patients were allowed to have had prior anti-PD-1, anti-PD-L1 or anti-CTLA-4 therapy, and approximately 40% of the dose-escalation patients had previously received checkpoint inhibitors. Of the approximately 50 dose-escalation patients, hepatocellular carcinoma was present in about 20, melanoma in approximately 15, renal cell carcinoma in 9 and head and neck cancer in 9. In the dose-escalation cohort, around four fifths of patients were male, and the mean age was roughly 60 years with a range of roughly 20 to 85. The monotherapy dose-escalation portion (N of about 49 patients) of the phase I ivuxolimab trial is reported in the paper. Intravenous ivuxolimab was administered to patients every 2 weeks at six dose levels: 0.01, 0.1, 0.3, 1.5, 3 and 10 mg/kg. Peripheral TCRbeta sequencing was intended to test whether TCR sequence diversity was altered and clonal T-cell expansion was caused by ivuxolimab.

Reading the germline V gene gives CDR1 SGHDN and CDR2 FVKESK. From the cysteine through the phenylalanine, the CDR3 covers 15 amino acids. Only CDR3 DNA remains: 45 bases, in frame from the first base. V is pruned by 4 bases and J by 6 bases, leaving 11 bases of the junction without a gene match. To sequence the TCRbeta CDR3 region, genomic DNA was isolated from the sorted cells. The immunoSEQ Assay was used to sequence the TCRbeta CDR3 regions. Imported from immuneACCESS, the table was reduced by TCRdb to in-frame sequences with V and J called. These copies leave out some clones; in studies compared against another copy, an unresolved V gene accounts for under half, and the cause of the remainder is not known. This sample holds approximately 53,000 clones; approximately 92% were observed only once. Approximately 23% of the sample goes to the ten largest clones. The full study reports these points: After ivuxolimab, more expanded clones were found on average in CD8+ T cells than in CD4+ T cells. At doses of 0.1 to 3.0 mg/kg, clonal expansion of both CD4+ and CD8+ blood T cells was observed from baseline to week 6. The antigen specificity of the clonally expanded peripheral T cells was not determined. Low levels of normalized T-cell clonal expansion were also seen in some patients who did not respond. Partial responders in the 0.1-3.0 mg/kg groups had among the lowest normalized peripheral clonal expansion, especially among CD8+ T cells.

Patients with a history of autoimmune disease or receiving systemic immunosuppression were excluded from the trial. Peripheral blood for TCR sequencing was collected from all dose cohorts at baseline, on cycle 4 day 1, and on cycle 7 day 1. Samples came from an open-label, multicenter, first-in-human phase I dose-escalation trial of ivuxolimab. Adults with locally advanced or metastatic melanoma, renal cell, hepatocellular, or head and neck squamous cell carcinoma were enrolled in the trial. Before TCR sequencing, CD4+ T cells and CD8+ T cells from peripheral blood were sorted into separate populations.

The TCR sequence derives from an adult with an advanced solid tumor such as melanoma, head and neck, liver or kidney cancer. Rearrangement joined TRBV14 to TRBJ2-7; 8 bases in between match TRBD2. This sample comprised CD4+ or CD8+ T cells sorted from blood, obtained in a trial of the OX40 agonist ivuxolimab. The CDR3 amino acid sequence is: CASSLGPGLEVEQYF. The DNA sequence follows: TGTGCCAGCAGCCTAGGACCGGGACTAGAAGTCGAGCAGTACTTC.